This TCR beta chain was retrieved from a study of cytomegalovirus exposure and HLA in healthy donors. Notes on the study in general: Reportedly, fewer N-insertions than the roughly 700-donor mean appeared in an Asian-associated ancestry cluster in a later analysis. In vitro work confirmed that a few CMV-associated chains recognize CMV antigens. Within an earlier analysis, most TCR beta V segments proved productive either about 90% or about 30% of the time. It was assumed in the presence/absence analyses that sequencing depth was roughly uniform across donors.

Primers: 60 Vbeta forward and 13 Jbeta reverse. The protocol was immunoSEQ multiplex PCR, while the TCRdb copy is restricted to in-frame clones and leaves out a portion. The data contain some 180,000 clones, approximately 80% of them singletons. The germline V gene encodes CDR1 SGHAT and CDR2 FQNNGV. CDR3 length: 17 amino acids. J lost 2 bases, V lost 2 bases, and 11 bases had no gene match. Regarding this clone: What it binds is unknown.

The sample taken for sequencing was PBMCs. V and J are TRBV11-2 and TRBJ2-5; 7 nucleotides align to TRBD2. The clonotype comes from a female donor in good health and CMV-seronegative. The CDR3 DNA sequence: TGTGCCAGCAGCTTAAGCCCCCGGTCTAGCGGACAAGAGACCCAGTACTTC. Its translation: CASSLSPRSSGQETQYF.